The entry below gives a single T cell receptor (beta chain) sequence along with its context. The data were obtained in a study of blood T cell repertoires in COVID-19. At the level of the study: T cells, B-cell-depleted T cells, or PBMCs supplied cDNA or gDNA.

Trimming pared 7 bases from V and 7 bases from J, leaving 19 bases between. Germline CDR1 is LNHDA and CDR2 is SQIVND (reference sequence). The CDR3 totals 15 residues. Per the original data handling: By means of reference gene primer amplification, nucleated cell counts were estimated. TCRdb keeps only in-frame clones here, not all; method: immunoSEQ multiplex PCR. V and J calls and clone size are those listed in that table; D and trimming were worked out from the DNA. This sample has some 140,000 clones, with around four fifths found just once. The rearrangement links TRBV19 to TRBJ1-4; a weak D match, TRBD1 (5 bases). This clonotype originated in a middle-aged man with acute COVID-19. The sequencing sample was made of PBMCs or T cells enriched from blood (not recorded which). The DNA of the CDR3 is TGTGCCAGTACCGGGCGGGGGGAGCGGGGTGAAAAACTGTTTTTT. Its translation is CASTGRGERGEKLFF.